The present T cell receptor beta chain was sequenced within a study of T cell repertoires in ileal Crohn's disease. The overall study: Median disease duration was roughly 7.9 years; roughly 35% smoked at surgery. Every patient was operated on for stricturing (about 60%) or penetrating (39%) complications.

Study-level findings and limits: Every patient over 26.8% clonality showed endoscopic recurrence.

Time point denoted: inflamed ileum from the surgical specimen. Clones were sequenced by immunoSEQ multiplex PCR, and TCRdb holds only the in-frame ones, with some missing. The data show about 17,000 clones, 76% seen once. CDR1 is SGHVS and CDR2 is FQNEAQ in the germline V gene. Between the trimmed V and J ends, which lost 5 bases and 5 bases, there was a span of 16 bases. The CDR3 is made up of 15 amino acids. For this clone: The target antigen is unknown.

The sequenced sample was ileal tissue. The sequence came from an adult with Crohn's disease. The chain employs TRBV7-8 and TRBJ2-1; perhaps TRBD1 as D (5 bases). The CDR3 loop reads CASSATHDSHNEQFF. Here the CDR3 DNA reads TGTGCCAGCAGCGCCACTCATGACAGTCACAATGAGCAGTTCTTC. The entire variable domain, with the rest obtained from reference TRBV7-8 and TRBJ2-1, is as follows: GAGVSQSPRYKVAKRGQDVALRCDPISGHVSLFWYQQALGQGPEFLTYFQNEAQLDKSGLPSDRFFAERPEGSVSTLKIQRTQQEDSAVYLCASSATHDSHNEQFFGPGTRLTVL.